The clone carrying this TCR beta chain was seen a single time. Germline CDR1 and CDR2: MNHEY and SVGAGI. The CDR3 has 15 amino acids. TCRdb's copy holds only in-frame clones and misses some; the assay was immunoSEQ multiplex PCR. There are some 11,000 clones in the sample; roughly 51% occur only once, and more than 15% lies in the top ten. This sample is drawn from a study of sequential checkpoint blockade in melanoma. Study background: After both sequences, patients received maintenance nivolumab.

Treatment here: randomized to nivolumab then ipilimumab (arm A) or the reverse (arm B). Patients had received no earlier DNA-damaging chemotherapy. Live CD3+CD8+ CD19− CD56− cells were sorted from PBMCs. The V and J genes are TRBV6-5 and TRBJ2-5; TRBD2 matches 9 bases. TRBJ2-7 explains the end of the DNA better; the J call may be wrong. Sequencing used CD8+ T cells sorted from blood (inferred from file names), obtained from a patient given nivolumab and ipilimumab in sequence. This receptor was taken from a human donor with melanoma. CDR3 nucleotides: TGTGCCAGCAGTCACCCGACTAGCGGAACCTACGAGCAGTACTTC. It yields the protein CASSHPTSGTYEQYF.